Listed below are T cell receptor beta chains from one sample, sequenced in a study of cytomegalovirus exposure and HLA in healthy donors. Sequencing was performed with immunoSEQ multiplex PCR; in TCRdb, only in-frame clones are kept and a portion is missing. This sample has roughly 190,000 clones; more than 70% occur once, and the top ten carry less than 2%. Specimen: PBMCs. The receptors were gathered from a man aged 40-49 years in good health and CMV-seropositive. CDR3s include the opening cysteine and the closing phenylalanine or tryptophan. The D gene is left open where the match is weak. Expanded clones get a size class; other rows say once, few or many, or leave the size out.

J: TRBJ1-1; D: TRBD1; size: once; V: TRBV19; CDR3: CASSLQGVVNTEAFF; DNA: TGTGCCAGTAGCCTTCAGGGGGTGGTGAACACTGAAGCTTTCTTT
J: TRBJ2-2; D: TRBD2; size: .; V: TRBV19; CDR3: CASTPGSTSGDLRPGELFF; DNA: TGTGCCAGTACCCCAGGATCGACTAGCGGAGACCTTAGGCCCGGGGAGCTGTTTTTT
J: TRBJ2-1; D: TRBD1; size: .; V: TRBV10-3; CDR3: CAIRSYRQGGNNEQFF; DNA: TGTGCCATCAGGAGCTATCGACAGGGGGGAAACAATGAGCAGTTCTTC
J: TRBJ1-1; D: .; size: .; V: TRBV29-1; CDR3: CSVEPGLGTEAFF; DNA: TGCAGCGTTGAACCAGGATTGGGCACTGAAGCTTTCTTT
J: TRBJ2-1; D: .; size: .; V: TRBV20-1; CDR3: CSARGEVEPFF; DNA: TGCAGTGCTAGAGGAGAGGTTGAGCCGTTCTTC
J: TRBJ2-6; D: .; size: .; V: TRBV21-1; CDR3: CASSHYLTGGASGANVLTF; DNA: TGTGCCAGCAGCCACTACCTGACAGGGGGTGCTTCTGGGGCCAACGTCCTGACTTTC
J: TRBJ2-7; D: .; size: .; V: TRBV6-5; CDR3: CASSTVRGSYEQYF; DNA: TGTGCCAGCAGTACGGTGCGGGGCTCCTACGAGCAGTACTTC
J: TRBJ2-7; D: .; size: .; V: TRBV7-9; CDR3: CASSFAGNYEQYF; DNA: TGTGCCAGCAGCTTTGCAGGGAACTACGAGCAGTACTTC
J: TRBJ2-7; D: .; size: .; V: TRBV2; CDR3: CASTPGGGINLEQYF; DNA: TGTGCCAGCACCCCAGGAGGGGGCATTAACCTCGAGCAGTACTTC
J: TRBJ2-7; D: .; size: .; V: TRBV7-2; CDR3: CASSLAGGGPYEQYF; DNA: TGTGCCAGCAGCTTAGCGGGCGGGGGCCCGTACGAGCAGTACTTC
J: TRBJ2-2; D: .; size: .; V: TRBV9; CDR3: CASSVALGGGRVNTGELFF; DNA: TGTGCCAGCAGCGTAGCTTTGGGGGGAGGAAGGGTGAACACCGGGGAGCTGTTTTTT
J: TRBJ1-1; D: TRBD1; size: .; V: TRBV7-3; CDR3: CASSLTSSGGEAFF; DNA: TGTGCCAGCAGCTTAACGAGTTCAGGGGGCGAAGCTTTCTTT
J: TRBJ1-5; D: TRBD1; size: .; V: TRBV19; CDR3: CASSVQGARGNQPQHF; DNA: TGTGCCAGTAGTGTACAGGGGGCGCGAGGCAATCAGCCCCAGCATTTT
J: TRBJ1-1; D: .; size: few; V: TRBV28; CDR3: CASSSSGWNTEAFF; DNA: TGTGCCAGCAGTTCCTCAGGGTGGAACACTGAAGCTTTCTTT
J: TRBJ2-4; D: TRBD2; size: .; V: TRBV4-3; CDR3: CASSQDRVSGNQYF; DNA: TGCGCCAGCAGCCAAGATCGTGTGAGCGGGAATCAGTACTTC
J: TRBJ2-1; D: .; size: .; V: TRBV5-6; CDR3: CASSFGQQGNEQFF; DNA: TGTGCCAGCAGCTTCGGACAGCAAGGAAATGAGCAGTTCTTC
J: TRBJ2-2; D: TRBD2; size: .; V: TRBV7-2; CDR3: CASSLAGRGSNTGELFF; DNA: TGTGCCAGCAGCTTAGCGGGGAGGGGATCGAACACCGGGGAGCTGTTTTTT
J: TRBJ1-1; D: .; size: .; V: TRBV27; CDR3: CASHPQGNTEAFF; DNA: TGTGCCAGCCACCCCCAGGGGAACACTGAAGCTTTCTTT
J: TRBJ2-5; D: .; size: .; V: TRBV6-5; CDR3: CASCRDYQETQYF; DNA: TGTGCCAGCTGCCGGGACTACCAAGAGACCCAGTACTTC
J: TRBJ1-4; D: .; size: .; V: TRBV11-2; CDR3: CASSLRPGGEKLFF; DNA: TGTGCCAGCAGCTTACGCCCCGGCGGGGAAAAACTGTTTTTT
J: TRBJ2-3; D: .; size: few; V: TRBV5-4; CDR3: CASTPGVRADTQYF; DNA: TGTGCCAGCACCCCTGGGGTCAGGGCAGATACGCAGTATTTT
J: TRBJ2-1; D: .; size: few; V: TRBV5-6; CDR3: CASSPSRVSSYNEQFF; DNA: TGTGCCAGCAGCCCCTCTCGCGTGAGCTCCTACAATGAGCAGTTCTTC
J: TRBJ1-1; D: TRBD1; size: .; V: TRBV27; CDR3: CASSYGPGQGVTEAFF; DNA: TGTGCCAGCAGTTATGGGCCGGGACAGGGGGTAACTGAAGCTTTCTTT
J: TRBJ1-2; D: TRBD1; size: .; V: TRBV6-5; CDR3: CASSLRRGKSDGYTF; DNA: TGTGCCAGCAGTTTGCGCAGGGGGAAAAGTGATGGCTACACCTTC
J: TRBJ2-3; D: TRBD2; size: .; V: TRBV7-2; CDR3: CASSLASAGGPAYF; DNA: TGTGCCAGCAGCTTAGCTTCCGCGGGAGGGCCAGCGTATTTT
J: TRBJ2-5; D: TRBD1; size: .; V: TRBV6-5; CDR3: CASSLPGQETQYF; DNA: TGTGCCAGCAGCCTCCCGGGACAGGAGACCCAGTACTTC
J: TRBJ2-3; D: TRBD1; size: .; V: TRBV5-4; CDR3: CASSLGQVVEDTQYF; DNA: TGTGCCAGCAGCCTGGGACAGGTCGTGGAGGATACGCAGTATTTT
J: TRBJ2-7; D: TRBD1; size: .; V: TRBV13; CDR3: CASSTFRDRGHEQYF; DNA: TGTGCCAGCAGCACATTCCGGGACAGGGGGCACGAGCAGTACTTC
J: TRBJ2-1; D: TRBD2; size: .; V: TRBV6-1; CDR3: CASNWRENDEQFF; DNA: TGTGCCAGCAATTGGCGGGAGAACGATGAGCAGTTCTTC
J: TRBJ2-2; D: TRBD2; size: .; V: TRBV19; CDR3: CASTPQAASGSPGELFF; DNA: TGTGCCAGTACCCCTCAGGCGGCTAGCGGGAGTCCCGGGGAGCTGTTTTTT
J: TRBJ1-1; D: .; size: once; V: TRBV5-1; CDR3: CASSFRGDWYTEAFF; DNA: TGCGCCAGCAGCTTCCGGGGGGATTGGTACACTGAAGCTTTCTTT
J: TRBJ1-2; D: .; size: .; V: TRBV7-9; CDR3: CASLLQGSQDRDGYTF; DNA: TGTGCCAGCCTCTTACAGGGCTCACAGGATAGGGATGGCTACACCTTC
J: TRBJ1-4; D: .; size: .; V: TRBV5-1; CDR3: CASSSRTPGDEKLFF; DNA: TGCGCCAGCAGCTCCCGGACACCGGGGGATGAAAAACTGTTTTTT
J: TRBJ1-5; D: .; size: .; V: TRBV5-6; CDR3: CASSLGTRVNQPQHF; DNA: TGTGCCAGCAGCTTGGGGACCAGGGTTAATCAGCCCCAGCATTTT
J: TRBJ1-2; D: .; size: .; V: TRBV7-2; CDR3: CASSFRTLPLNGYTF; DNA: TGTGCCAGCAGCTTTAGGACACTGCCCCTCAATGGCTACACCTTC
J: TRBJ1-1; D: .; size: few; V: TRBV7-9; CDR3: CASSLGIRGRETNTEAFF; DNA: TGTGCCAGCAGCTTAGGGATTAGAGGAAGGGAGACGAACACTGAAGCTTTCTTT
J: TRBJ2-2; D: TRBD2; size: .; V: TRBV19; CDR3: CASSSGLAGGNTGELFF; DNA: TGTGCCAGTAGTTCAGGACTAGCGGGAGGGAACACCGGGGAGCTGTTTTTT
J: TRBJ2-1; D: TRBD2; size: .; V: TRBV7-2; CDR3: CASSLGAGANYNEQFF; DNA: TGTGCCAGCAGCTTAGGTGCGGGAGCAAACTACAATGAGCAGTTCTTC
J: TRBJ2-1; D: TRBD2; size: .; V: TRBV6-5; CDR3: CASSYAGGDGYNEQFF; DNA: TGTGCCAGCAGTTACGCCGGGGGGGATGGCTACAATGAGCAGTTCTTC
J: TRBJ2-5; D: TRBD1; size: .; V: TRBV28; CDR3: CASSPPDRAGETQYF; DNA: TGTGCCAGCAGTCCCCCGGACAGGGCAGGGGAGACCCAGTACTTC
J: TRBJ1-2; D: TRBD1; size: .; V: TRBV7-9; CDR3: CSSSPPPLGGANYGYTF; DNA: TGTTCCAGCAGCCCCCCCCCTCTAGGGGGCGCGAACTATGGCTACACCTTC
J: TRBJ2-7; D: .; size: .; V: TRBV6-5; CDR3: CASMGAPGYEQYF; DNA: TGTGCCAGCATGGGGGCGCCGGGCTACGAGCAGTACTTC
J: TRBJ1-4; D: TRBD1; size: .; V: TRBV2; CDR3: CASSRTGQDNEKLFF; DNA: TGTGCCAGCAGTAGGACAGGGCAGGATAATGAAAAACTGTTTTTT
J: TRBJ2-1; D: TRBD2; size: once; V: TRBV29-1; CDR3: CSVEGGRVEYNEQFF; DNA: TGCAGCGTTGAGGGCGGGAGGGTGGAGTACAATGAGCAGTTCTTC
J: TRBJ2-4; D: TRBD2; size: few; V: TRBV30; CDR3: CALTTAWGGASQYF; DNA: TGTGCCTTAACCACAGCCTGGGGGGGAGCTAGTCAGTACTTC
J: TRBJ1-2; D: TRBD1; size: .; V: TRBV28; CDR3: CASSFIRGDYGYTF; DNA: TGTGCCAGCAGTTTCATCAGGGGGGACTATGGCTACACCTTC
J: TRBJ1-1; D: .; size: few; V: TRBV19; CDR3: CAIKNTEAFF; DNA: TGTGCCATTAAGAACACTGAAGCTTTCTTT
J: TRBJ2-7; D: TRBD2; size: .; V: TRBV5-4; CDR3: CASSSPTSSYEQYF; DNA: TGTGCCAGCAGCTCGCCGACTAGCAGCTACGAGCAGTACTTC
J: TRBJ2-1; D: .; size: few; V: TRBV1; CDR3: CTSSQGPLGAGDYNEQFF; DNA: TGCACCAGCAGCCAAGGCCCCCTAGGAGCGGGGGATTACAATGAGCAGTTCTTC
J: TRBJ2-7; D: .; size: .; V: TRBV5-1; CDR3: CASSLLGHSYEQYF; DNA: TGCGCCAGCAGCTTACTGGGACACTCCTACGAGCAGTACTTC
J: TRBJ2-5; D: .; size: few; V: TRBV29-1; CDR3: CSIAGTSQETQYF; DNA: TGCAGCATCGCCGGGACAAGTCAAGAGACCCAGTACTTC
J: TRBJ1-2; D: .; size: .; V: TRBV2; CDR3: CASRRGANYGYTF; DNA: TGTGCCAGCAGGAGAGGAGCCAACTATGGCTACACCTTC
J: TRBJ1-5; D: TRBD1; size: .; V: TRBV28; CDR3: CASSLAWTGSNQPQHF; DNA: TGTGCCAGCAGTCTCGCTTGGACAGGTAGCAATCAGCCCCAGCATTTT
J: TRBJ2-3; D: .; size: .; V: TRBV11-2; CDR3: CASSLINRDTDTQYF; DNA: TGTGCCAGCAGCCTCATAAACAGGGATACAGATACGCAGTATTTT
J: TRBJ1-4; D: .; size: .; V: TRBV27; CDR3: CASSRDFREKLFF; DNA: TGTGCCAGCAGCAGGGACTTTAGGGAAAAACTGTTTTTT